This T cell receptor (beta chain) was recovered during a study of glioma-infiltrating T cells. Study as a whole: WHO grade II oligodendrogliomas or astrocytomas, plus non-recurrent WHO grade IV glioblastomas, were sampled.

A note on this clonotype: At one boundary the junction diverges from the germline segment, which might be a read error.

CDR1 is MNHEY and CDR2 is SMNVEV in the germline V gene (reference sequence). The CDR3 runs 15 residues. TCR alpha and beta CDR3 regions were amplified from RNA using iRepertoire nested multiplex PCR. TCRdb reprocessed the multiplex PCR reads with MiXCR, giving one entry per CDR3 protein. The repertoire holds a few hundred thousand distinct CDR3 sequences, with 35% to 45% as singletons. The chain links TRBV27 to TRBJ2-2; 8 bases are shared with TRBD2. Sequencing was performed on glioma tissue, nonneoplastic brain tissue, or PBMCs (not recorded which). The TCR sequence derives from a human donor with low-grade glioma or glioblastoma, undergoing nonglioma brain surgery, or in good health (not recorded which). Written as DNA, the CDR3 is TGTGCCAGCAGCGCCGGGGGGGGCCCCTTCGGGAAGCTGTTTTTT. Its protein is CASSAGGGPFGKLFF.